Below, 21 T cell receptor beta chains from the same sample are listed, as sequenced in a study of T cell repertoires in cytomegalovirus infection. TCRdb analysed the reads with MiXCR anew, one entry per CDR3 protein. The data hold roughly 700,000 distinct CDR3 sequences, with around 31% observed a single time. The antigens these receptors bind are not known. The sample here was cultured PBMCs, taken from culture after CMV antigen stimulation. The receptors were sampled from a human donor in good health (CMV status not recorded). Some clones in this sample may be carry-over from other donors' samples.

In its sample, this clonotype was seen a few times. The V call is TRBV7-9, the J call TRBJ2-5; D is unresolved. The CDR3 covers 15 residues. Germline CDR1 reads SEHNR; CDR2 reads FQNEAQ (reference sequence). V lost 2 bases, J lost 0 bases, and 10 bases lay in between. The DNA of the CDR3 is TGTGCCAGCAGCTTAAGCTCCCATAACCAAGAGACCCAGTACTTC. It encodes CASSLSSHNQETQYF.

The chain links TRBV15 to TRBJ1-5, with D possibly TRBD1 on 6 matching bases. Looked up from germline, CDR1 is LNHNV and CDR2 is YYDKDF (reference sequence). The V end was cut by 0 bases, the J end by 7 bases, with 22 bases between. The CDR3 runs to 18 residues. CDR3 nucleotides: TGTGCCACCAGCAGAGATTTGGCTGACAGGATTTGGGAACAGCCCCAGCATTTT. This gives the protein CATSRDLADRIWEQPQHF.

This chain joins TRBV7-6 and TRBJ2-1; TRBD2 matches at 15 bases. The ends lost 5 bases at V and 8 bases at J; junction bases unmatched: 10. This CDR3 is built from 17 residues. In germline, CDR1 is SGHVS, CDR2 FNYEAQ. The CDR3 is CASSPGLAGGPGYEQFF. The CDR3 DNA reads as TGTGCCAGCAGCCCTGGACTAGCGGGAGGGCCAGGGTATGAGCAGTTCTTC.

The chain joins TRBV10-3 to TRBJ2-5; 7 bases match TRBD2. The CDR3 spans 16 residues. CDR1 and CDR2 (germline): ENHRY, SYGVKD. Unmatched junction bases numbered 12, after V lost 4 bases and J lost 4 bases. This CDR3 is CAISVSEAGLAETQYF. CDR3 nucleotide sequence: TGTGCCATCAGTGTCTCGGAAGCGGGATTGGCAGAGACCCAGTACTTC.

This chain uses TRBV10-3 with TRBJ1-1, with 10 bases fitting TRBD1. The junction had 2 bases not matched to a gene; V was cut back by 3 bases and J by 1 base. This CDR3 spans 15 amino acids. Germline values: CDR1 ENHRY, CDR2 SYGVKD. CDR3 in amino acids: CAISDRDRGNTEAFF. For the CDR3, the DNA is TGTGCCATCAGTGACCGGGACAGGGGGAACACTGAAGCTTTCTTT.

This clonotype was seen a few times. The V gene is TRBV11-2, the J gene TRBJ2-4; 9 bases line up with TRBD2. Germline loops: CDR1 SGHAT, CDR2 FQNNGV. The CDR3 extends over 20 amino acids. Trimming took 3 bases from V and 0 from J; bases not matched to a gene: 15. CDR3 in DNA: TGTGCCAGCAGCTTGAGTGGGGTCATAGCGGGAGACCTAGCCAAAAACATTCAGTACTTC. As protein: CASSLSGVIAGDLAKNIQYF.

This clonotype was seen a handful of times. The chain has TRBV5-4 and TRBJ1-2; unclear D gene. CDR1 SGHNT and CDR2 YYREEE come from the germline V gene (reference sequence). V lost 6 bases, J lost 2 bases, and 14 bases lay in between. The CDR3 loop spans 14 amino acids. Here the CDR3 reads CASTFGQENYGYTF. CDR3 nucleotides: TGTGCCAGCACCTTTGGGCAGGAGAACTATGGCTACACCTTC.

This clonotype was seen a handful of times. The chain has TRBV7-8 and TRBJ1-4, with D perhaps matching TRBD1 (5 bases). V dropped 1 base and J dropped 5 bases, with 11 bases sitting between them. The germline gives CDR1 SGHVS, CDR2 FQNEAQ. The CDR3 has 15 residues. CDR3 DNA: TGTGCCAGCAGCTTAGAGAGGGACGGAAATGAAAAACTGTTTTTT. Translated, it gives CASSLERDGNEKLFF.

The chain links TRBV14 to TRBJ1-2; D gene ambiguous. This CDR3 contains 14 residues. Deletions cut 1 base from V and 6 bases from J, with 12 bases between. Germline lookup yields CDR1 SGHDN and CDR2 FVKESK. This CDR3 reads CASSQGAGEDGYTF. DNA of the CDR3: TGTGCCAGCAGCCAAGGGGCCGGGGAGGATGGCTACACCTTC.

The V gene is TRBV27, the J gene TRBJ2-5; tentatively, D is TRBD2 (8 bases). The V end lost 4 bases, the J end lost 5 bases, and 26 bases lay between the germline ends. This CDR3 has 18 residues. Germline-derived CDR1 and CDR2 are MNHEY and SMNVEV (reference sequence). CDR3 nucleotides: TGTGCCAGCAGTTCCTACCAGGGGGGAGCGGGGGTTTTTGAGACCCAGTACTTC. Translating gives CASSSYQGGAGVFETQYF.

Only one count was recorded for this clonotype. Mismatch with germline at one junction end may stem from a read error. The V call is TRBV7-2, the J call TRBJ2-5; D not resolved. This CDR3 spans 14 amino acids. Germline V gives CDR1 SGHTA, CDR2 FQGNSA. The CDR3, as DNA: TGTGCCCGCAGCCCACCTTCGGTGAGGGAGACCCAGTACTTC. Amino acids: CARSPPSVRETQYF.

There are many counts of this clonotype. The chain joins TRBV5-5 to TRBJ2-2, with 9 bases matching TRBD2. Trimming cost V 2 bases and J 1 base; bases outside gene matches: 0. Per the germline V gene, CDR1 is SGHKS and CDR2 is YYEKEE (reference sequence). There are 15 residues in the CDR3. The CDR3 DNA reads TGTGCCAGCAGCTTAGCGGGGGGGAACACCGGGGAGCTGTTTTTT. Translation: CASSLAGGNTGELFF.

This clonotype was detected a few times. The chain combines TRBV7-9 with TRBJ2-2; D remains ambiguous. Trimming stripped 5 bases from V and 1 base from J, with 11 bases between. Germline V gene data show CDR1 as SEHNR and CDR2 as FQNEAQ (reference sequence). The CDR3 loop spans 15 amino acids. The DNA for the CDR3 is TGTGCCAGCAGCCCCTTAACTCTGAACACCGGGGAGCTGTTTTTT. Translation: CASSPLTLNTGELFF.

This clonotype has a handful of counts. V usage is TRBV7-2 and J usage is TRBJ2-5, with D perhaps matching TRBD1 (6 bases). Trimming stripped 5 bases from V and 9 bases from J, with 25 bases between. This CDR3 has 16 residues. The germline V gene has CDR1 SGHTA and CDR2 FQGNSA. Here the CDR3 DNA reads TGTGCCAGCAGCCTAGGGGGAATCGGCCTGTCACGGGCCCAGTACTTC. Residues: CASSLGGIGLSRAQYF.

This clonotype was recorded a few times. V usage is TRBV12-3 or TRBV12-4 and J usage is TRBJ2-3; 16 bases are a match to TRBD2. V was clipped by 5 bases and J by 3 bases; unmatched bases: 8. This CDR3 is built from 18 residues. The CDR3 region is CASSRPGLAGGLTDTQYF. For the CDR3, the DNA is TGTGCCAGCAGTCGACCGGGACTAGCGGGGGGGCTTACAGATACGCAGTATTTT.

The chain is built from TRBV5-1 and TRBJ2-3; D call uncertain. Trimming removed 0 bases at V and 5 bases at J, with 13 bases between. Looked up from germline, CDR1 is SGHRS and CDR2 is YFSETQ. The CDR3 is 15 residues long. In DNA, the CDR3 is TGCGCCAGCAGCTTGGAACCTTTGGGGTTAGATACGCAGTATTTT. Its translation: CASSLEPLGLDTQYF.

This clonotype came up a few times. The chain combines TRBV7-8 with TRBJ2-5, with D possibly TRBD2 on 5 matching bases. Germline CDR1 SGHVS, CDR2 FQNEAQ. The V gene lost 3 bases and the J gene lost 10 bases, with 12 bases spanning the gap. The CDR3 is made up of 12 amino acids. In DNA, the CDR3 is TGTGCCAGCAGCTTTGCTCCGGGGTACCAGTACTTC. Encoded protein: CASSFAPGYQYF.

The rearrangement links TRBV7-2 to TRBJ2-3, with D perhaps matching TRBD2 (6 bases). V was clipped by 2 bases and J by 6 bases, with 18 bases between them. CDR1 SGHTA and CDR2 FQGNSA come from the germline V gene. The CDR3 is made up of 16 amino acids. CDR3 DNA: TGTGCCAGCAGCTTACGGGCATGGGGGAGCGGGGATACGCAGTATTTT. The encoded protein is CASSLRAWGSGDTQYF.

The chain links TRBV24-1 to TRBJ1-5, with D uncertain. Germline V gene data show CDR1 as KGHDR and CDR2 as SFDVKD. V was pared by 7 bases and J by 6 bases, with 18 bases between. This CDR3 is built from 15 residues. The CDR3 DNA reads as TGTGCCACCAGGTTTACTCGCCCCTATGGTCAGCCCCAGCATTTT. Encoded protein: CATRFTRPYGQPQHF.

This clonotype was observed at least ten times. The chain is built from TRBV7-8 and TRBJ2-7; TRBD2 aligns across 11 bases. The CDR3 length is 16 residues. Losses at the gene ends were 5 bases for V and 3 bases for J; bases not matched to a gene: 9. In germline, CDR1 is SGHVS, CDR2 FQNEAQ. The CDR3 spells CASSPPGLAEDYEQYF. The CDR3 bases are TGTGCCAGCAGCCCACCGGGACTAGCGGAGGACTACGAGCAGTACTTC.

The chain uses TRBV20-1 and TRBJ2-2; D ambiguous. Germline loops: CDR1 DFQATT, CDR2 SNEGSKA (reference sequence). This CDR3 is built from 13 residues. Between the trimmed V and J ends, which lost 4 bases and 4 bases, there was a span of 10 bases. CDR3 coding DNA: TGCAGTGCTACTAGACCGGGCACCGGGGAGCTGTTTTTT. Translating gives CSATRPGTGELFF.